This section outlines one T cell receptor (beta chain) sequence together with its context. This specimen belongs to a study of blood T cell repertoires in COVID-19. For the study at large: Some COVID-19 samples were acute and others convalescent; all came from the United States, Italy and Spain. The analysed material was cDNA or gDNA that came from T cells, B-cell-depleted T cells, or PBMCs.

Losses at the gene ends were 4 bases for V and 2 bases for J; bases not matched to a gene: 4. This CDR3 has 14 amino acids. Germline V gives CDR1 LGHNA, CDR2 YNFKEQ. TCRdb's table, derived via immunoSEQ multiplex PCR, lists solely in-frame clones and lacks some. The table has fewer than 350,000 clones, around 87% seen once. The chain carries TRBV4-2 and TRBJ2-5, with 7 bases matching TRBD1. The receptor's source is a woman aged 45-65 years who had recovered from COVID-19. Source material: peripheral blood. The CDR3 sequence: CASSRQGVQETQYF. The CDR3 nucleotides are TGTGCCAGCAGCCGCCAGGGGGTACAAGAGACCCAGTACTTC.